This TCR beta chain was retrieved from a study of cytomegalovirus exposure and HLA in healthy donors. General observations from the study: In vitro work confirmed that three CMV-associated chains recognize CMV antigens. In a later analysis, a missense DCLRE1C variant was linked to TCR beta V- and J-gene trimming. A few V segments could not be told apart, such as TRBV6-2 and TRBV6-3, and were left out.

The trim removed 4 bases at V and 3 bases at J, leaving 5 bases unmatched. The germline CDR1 and CDR2 sequences are SNHLY and FYNNEI. The CDR3 runs to 14 residues. The PCR had 60 Vbeta and 13 Jbeta primers. Data came from immunoSEQ multiplex PCR; TCRdb stores just in-frame clones and leaves some out. Seen here are about 160,000 clones, about three quarters observed once, and the top ten hold more than 1.1%. A remark on this clone: Its antigen is unidentified.

This chain uses TRBV2 with TRBJ1-1; 7 nucleotides line up with TRBD1. Sample: PBMCs. This receptor was identified in a woman aged 25 to 39 in good health and CMV-seronegative. The CDR3 region is CASSVIGGYTEAFF. The DNA of the CDR3 is TGTGCCAGCAGTGTTATAGGGGGCTACACTGAAGCTTTCTTT.